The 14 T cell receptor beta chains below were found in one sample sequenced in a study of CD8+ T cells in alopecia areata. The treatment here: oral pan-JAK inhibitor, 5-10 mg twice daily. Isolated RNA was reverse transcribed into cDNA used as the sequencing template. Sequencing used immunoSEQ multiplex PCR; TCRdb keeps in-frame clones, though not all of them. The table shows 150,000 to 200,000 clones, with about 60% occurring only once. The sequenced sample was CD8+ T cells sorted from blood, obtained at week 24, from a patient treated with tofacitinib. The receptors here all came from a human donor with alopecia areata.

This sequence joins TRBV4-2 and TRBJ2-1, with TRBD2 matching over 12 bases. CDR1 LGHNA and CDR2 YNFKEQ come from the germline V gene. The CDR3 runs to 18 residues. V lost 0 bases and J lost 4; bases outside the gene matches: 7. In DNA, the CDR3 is TGTGCCAGCAGCCAAGACTCCCTAGCGGGGGGGCGTTACAATGAGCAGTTCTTC. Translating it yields CASSQDSLAGGRYNEQFF.

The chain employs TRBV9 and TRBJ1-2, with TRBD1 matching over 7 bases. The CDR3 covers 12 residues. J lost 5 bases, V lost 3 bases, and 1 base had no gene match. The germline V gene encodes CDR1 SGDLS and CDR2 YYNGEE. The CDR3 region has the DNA TGTGCCAGCAGCGGGGACAGTTATGGCTACACCTTC. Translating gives CASSGDSYGYTF. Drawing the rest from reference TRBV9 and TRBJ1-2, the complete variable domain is DSGVTQTPKHLITATGQRVTLRCSPRSGDLSVYWYQQSLDQGLQFLIQYYNGEERAKGNILERFSAQQFPDLHSELNLSSLELGDSALYFCASSGDSYGYTFGSGTRLTVV.

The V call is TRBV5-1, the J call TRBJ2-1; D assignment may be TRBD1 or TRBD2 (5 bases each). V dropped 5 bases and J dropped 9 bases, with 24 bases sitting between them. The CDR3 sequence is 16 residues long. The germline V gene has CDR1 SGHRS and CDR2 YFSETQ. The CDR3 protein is CASRGPITNSSREQFF. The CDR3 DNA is TGCGCCAGCAGGGGACCAATTACCAATAGTTCTCGTGAGCAGTTCTTC.

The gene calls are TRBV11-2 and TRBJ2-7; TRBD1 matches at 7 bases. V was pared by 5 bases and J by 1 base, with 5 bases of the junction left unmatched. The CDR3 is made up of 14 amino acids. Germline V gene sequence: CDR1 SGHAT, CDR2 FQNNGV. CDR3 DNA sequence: TGTGCCAGCAGCCCGGGACAGCGGTCCTACGAGCAGTACTTC. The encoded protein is CASSPGQRSYEQYF.

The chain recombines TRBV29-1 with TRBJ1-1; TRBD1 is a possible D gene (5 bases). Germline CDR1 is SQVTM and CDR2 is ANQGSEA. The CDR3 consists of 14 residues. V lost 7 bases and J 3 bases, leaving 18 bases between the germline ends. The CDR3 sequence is CSAISGARDTEAFF. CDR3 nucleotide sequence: TGCAGCGCCATCTCCGGGGCAAGGGACACTGAAGCTTTCTTT.

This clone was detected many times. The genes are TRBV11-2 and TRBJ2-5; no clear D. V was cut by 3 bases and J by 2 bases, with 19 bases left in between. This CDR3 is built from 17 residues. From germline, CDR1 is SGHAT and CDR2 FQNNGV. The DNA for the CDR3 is TGTGCCAGCAGCTTGTTCCCCCTGCGGATATTGCAAGAGACCCAGTACTTC. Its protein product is CASSLFPLRILQETQYF.

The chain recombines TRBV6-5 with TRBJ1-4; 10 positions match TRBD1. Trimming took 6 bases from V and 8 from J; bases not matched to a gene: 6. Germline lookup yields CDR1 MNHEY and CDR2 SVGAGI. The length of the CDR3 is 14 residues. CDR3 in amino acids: CASRTGGRQEKLFF. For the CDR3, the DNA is TGTGCCAGCAGGACAGGGGGCCGGCAGGAAAAACTGTTTTTT.

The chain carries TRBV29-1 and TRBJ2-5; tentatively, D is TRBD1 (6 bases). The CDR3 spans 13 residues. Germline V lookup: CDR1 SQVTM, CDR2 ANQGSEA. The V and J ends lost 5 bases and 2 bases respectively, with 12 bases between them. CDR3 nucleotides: TGCAGCGTTCTAGTGGACAGTCAAGAGACCCAGTACTTC. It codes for CSVLVDSQETQYF.

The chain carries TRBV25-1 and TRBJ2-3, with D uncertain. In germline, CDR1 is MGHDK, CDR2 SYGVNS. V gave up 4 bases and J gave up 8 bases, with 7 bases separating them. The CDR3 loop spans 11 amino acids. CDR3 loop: CASSADRTQYF. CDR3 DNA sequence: TGTGCCAGCAGTGCCGATCGTACGCAGTATTTT.

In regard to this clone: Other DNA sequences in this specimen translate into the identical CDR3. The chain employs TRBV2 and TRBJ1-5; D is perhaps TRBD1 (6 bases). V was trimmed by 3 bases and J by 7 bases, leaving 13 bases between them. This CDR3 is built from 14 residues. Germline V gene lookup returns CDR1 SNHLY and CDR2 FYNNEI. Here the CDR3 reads CASSEGRGGQPQHF. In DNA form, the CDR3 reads TGTGCCAGCAGTGAGGGCAGGGGAGGGCAGCCCCAGCATTTT.

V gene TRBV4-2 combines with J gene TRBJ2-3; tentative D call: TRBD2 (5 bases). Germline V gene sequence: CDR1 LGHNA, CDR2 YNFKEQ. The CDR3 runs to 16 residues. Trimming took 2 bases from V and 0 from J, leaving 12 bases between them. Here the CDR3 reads CASSQRLGGSTDTQYF. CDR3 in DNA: TGTGCCAGCAGCCAACGGCTTGGCGGGAGCACAGATACGCAGTATTTT.

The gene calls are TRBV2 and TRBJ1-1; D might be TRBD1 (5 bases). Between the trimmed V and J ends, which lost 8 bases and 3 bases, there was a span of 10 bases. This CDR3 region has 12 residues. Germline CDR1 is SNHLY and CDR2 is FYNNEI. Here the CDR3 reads CASDGAYTEAFF. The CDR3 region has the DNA TGTGCCAGCGATGGGGCCTACACTGAAGCTTTCTTT.

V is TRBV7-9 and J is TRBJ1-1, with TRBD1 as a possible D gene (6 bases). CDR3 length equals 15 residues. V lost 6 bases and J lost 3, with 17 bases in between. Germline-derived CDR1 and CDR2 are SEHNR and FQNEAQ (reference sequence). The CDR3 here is CASRTSRGGHTEAFF. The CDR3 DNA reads TGTGCCAGCAGAACCTCCAGGGGAGGGCACACTGAAGCTTTCTTT.

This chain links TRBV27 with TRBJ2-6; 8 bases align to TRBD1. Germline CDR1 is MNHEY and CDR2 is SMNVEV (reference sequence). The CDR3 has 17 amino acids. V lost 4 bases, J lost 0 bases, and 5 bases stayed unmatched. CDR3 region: CASSSTGDTSGANVLTF. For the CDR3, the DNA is TGTGCCAGCAGTTCGACAGGGGACACCTCTGGGGCCAACGTCCTGACTTTC. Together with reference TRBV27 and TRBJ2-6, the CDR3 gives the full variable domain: EAQVTQNPRYLITVTGKKLTVTCSQNMNHEYMSWYRQDPGLGLRQIYYSMNVEVTDKGDVPEGYKVSRKEKRNFPLILESPSPNQTSLYFCASSSTGDTSGANVLTFGAGSRLTVL.